Each of the 24 T cell receptor beta chains below was sequenced from the same sample in a study of cytomegalovirus exposure and HLA in healthy donors (dated by TCRdb to 2017 to 2019). The library was made by the immunoSEQ multiplex PCR assay. A mixture of 60 forward primers for TCR Vbeta segments and 13 reverse primers for TCR Jbeta segments was used in the multiplex PCR. The immuneACCESS repertoire file appears here via TCRdb, limited to in-frame rearrangements. These files lack a portion of the clones; in checked studies, under half of the deficit traces to unresolved V genes, and the cause of the others is not known. The sample table holds 120,000 or so clones, of which 70% to 80% were seen once. The ten most abundant clones make up approximately 2.5% of the sample. Material for sequencing was PBMCs. Source of these receptors: a woman between 40 and 55 years old in good health and CMV-seropositive.

The chain combines TRBV4-1 with TRBJ2-3, with a weak D call TRBD1 (6 bases). There are 15 residues in the CDR3. Germline V gives CDR1 MGHRA, CDR2 YSYEKL. Trimming cost V 1 base and J 2 bases, with 10 bases left between them. The CDR3 loop is CASSQGHRDTDTQYF. The CDR3 coding sequence is TGCGCCAGCAGCCAAGGTCACAGGGACACAGATACGCAGTATTTT.

This clone was counted between two and nine times. This sequence joins TRBV4-3 and TRBJ2-2, with TRBD2 matching 7 bases. Looked up from germline, CDR1 is LGHNA and CDR2 is YSLEER. V lost 1 base, J lost 3 bases, and 2 bases stayed unmatched. CDR3 length equals 15 residues. The CDR3 DNA reads TGCGCCAGCAGCCAAGGACTAGCAGACACCGGGGAGCTGTTTTTT. This translates into CASSQGLADTGELFF.

A note on this clone: A junction boundary mismatches the germline segment, possibly from a read error. Distinct nucleotide sequences in the sample also encode this CDR3. The V and J genes are TRBV6-5 and TRBJ1-3; D call uncertain. Germline V gene sequence: CDR1 MNHEY, CDR2 SVGAGI. The CDR3 has 14 residues. Here the CDR3 DNA reads TGCGCCAGCAGTTACGCGGGATCTGGAAACACCATATATTTT. This encodes CASSYAGSGNTIYF.

In this sample, this clone turned up a few times. The chain links TRBV5-6 to TRBJ1-6; 9 bases are a match to TRBD1. CDR1 and CDR2 (germline): SGHDT, YYEEEE. V was clipped by 3 bases and J by 5 bases; unmatched bases: 6. The CDR3 has 16 amino acids. This CDR3 is CASSWTGALNNSPLHF. CDR3 DNA sequence: TGTGCCAGCAGCTGGACAGGGGCGCTCAATAATTCACCCCTCCACTTT.

The chain combines TRBV30 with TRBJ1-4; 7 bases fit TRBD1. V lost 1 base to trimming and J lost 10 bases; unmatched junction nucleotides: 6. Germline loops: CDR1 GTSNPN, CDR2 SVGIG (reference sequence). The CDR3 runs 13 residues. This CDR3 reads CAWSGGGAGKLFF. As DNA, the CDR3 is TGTGCCTGGAGTGGAGGGGGCGCCGGAAAACTGTTTTTT.

This chain uses TRBV6-6 with TRBJ2-5, with 7 bases identical to TRBD2. TRBJ2-7 matches the DNA end more closely, so the J call is doubtful. CDR3 length: 14 residues. Germline CDR1 reads MNHNY; CDR2 reads SVGAGI (reference sequence). CDR3 loop: CASSSAGEWDEQYF. The DNA of the CDR3 is TGTGCCAGCTCCTCCGCGGGGGAGTGGGACGAGCAGTACTTC.

The genes are TRBV18 and TRBJ1-1; D unresolved. The germline V gene encodes CDR1 KGHSH and CDR2 LQKENI. The V end lost 6 bases, the J end lost 4 bases, and 18 bases lay between the germline ends. The CDR3 runs to 15 residues. CDR3 amino acids: CASSVTTLEGTEAFF. CDR3 bases: TGTGCCAGCTCCGTGACGACCCTGGAGGGCACTGAAGCTTTCTTT.

The chain recombines TRBV4-2 with TRBJ2-5, with unresolved D. Germline V gene data show CDR1 as LGHNA and CDR2 as YNFKEQ. The CDR3 is 13 amino acids. V lost 4 bases and J 3 bases, leaving 9 bases between the germline ends. This CDR3 is CASSPLREETQYF. Written as DNA, the CDR3 is TGTGCCAGCAGCCCCCTTCGGGAAGAGACCCAGTACTTC.

The V and J genes are TRBV7-9 and TRBJ2-4; D is unclear. V lost 1 base and J lost 9, with 7 bases in between. Germline V gene lookup returns CDR1 SEHNR and CDR2 FQNEAQ (reference sequence). The CDR3 has 12 amino acids. The CDR3 sequence: CASSLESIIQYF. DNA for the CDR3: TGTGCCAGCAGCTTAGAATCAATCATTCAGTACTTC. Based on the CDR3 plus reference TRBV7-9 and TRBJ2-4, the full variable domain is DTGVSQNPRHKITKRGQNVTFRCDPISEHNRLYWYRQTLGQGPEFLTYFQNEAQLEKSRLLSDRFSAERPKGSFSTLEIQRTEQGDSAMYLCASSLESIIQYFGAGTRLSVL.

The chain has TRBV6-1 and TRBJ2-2, with D unresolved. Per the germline V gene, CDR1 is MNHNS and CDR2 is SASEGT. This CDR3 has 15 amino acids. V dropped 2 bases and J dropped 3 bases, with 10 bases sitting between them. The CDR3 DNA reads TGTGCCAGCAGTGAAATAAGAGTTGACACCGGGGAGCTGTTTTTT. As protein: CASSEIRVDTGELFF.

This clone was observed a few times. The genes are TRBV2 and TRBJ1-5, with D hard to call. There are 13 residues in the CDR3. Germline CDR1 SNHLY, CDR2 FYNNEI. V was trimmed by 6 bases and J by 5 bases, leaving 11 bases between them. This CDR3 reads CASSNSGYQPQHF. CDR3 DNA: TGTGCCAGCAGCAACAGCGGCTATCAGCCCCAGCATTTT.

V gene TRBV5-1 combines with J gene TRBJ1-3, with D maybe TRBD1 (5 bases). This CDR3 spans 15 amino acids. The germline V gene encodes CDR1 SGHRS and CDR2 YFSETQ. V lost 4 bases and J 4 bases, leaving 15 bases between the germline ends. CDR3 region: CASSTTPGSGNTIYF. In nucleotides, the CDR3 is TGCGCCAGCAGCACCACGCCAGGGTCCGGAAACACCATATATTTT.

With regard to this clone: The junction differs from germline at one of its ends, possibly a read error. This chain joins TRBV7-7 and TRBJ2-2; D might be TRBD2 (6 bases). The CDR3 is made up of 17 amino acids. Per the germline V gene, CDR1 is SSHAT and CDR2 is FNYEAQ (reference sequence). Here the CDR3 DNA reads TGTGCTAGCAGCCCTCGATCGCGGGGCACGAACACCGGGGAGCTGTTTTTT. This translates into CASSPRSRGTNTGELFF.

The rearrangement uses TRBV19 and TRBJ2-1; possible D gene TRBD2, 5 bases. Germline V gene sequence: CDR1 LNHDA, CDR2 SQIVND (reference sequence). The CDR3 extends over 13 amino acids. V was clipped by 5 bases and J by 9 bases, with 14 bases between them. Written as DNA, the CDR3 is TGTGCCAGTAGTCCCTCCCGGCGGGCTGAGCAGTTCTTC. Its translation: CASSPSRRAEQFF. Filled out from reference TRBV19 and TRBJ2-1, the complete variable domain reads DGGITQSPKYLFRKEGQNVTLSCEQNLNHDAMYWYRQDPGQGLRLIYYSQIVNDFQKGDIAEGYSVSREKKESFPLTVTSAQKNPTAFYLCASSPSRRAEQFFGPGTRLTVL.

A word on this clone: Additional DNA sequences in this sample encode the identical CDR3. The CDR3 reads CASVAQGNTEAFF. CDR3 nucleotides: TGCGCCAGCGTCGCGCAGGGGAACACTGAAGCTTTCTTT. The V call is TRBV5-1, the J call TRBJ1-1, with a tentative D call TRBD1 (5 bases). Germline values: CDR1 SGHRS, CDR2 YFSETQ. Trimming left V 7 bases short and J 1 base short, with 11 bases between. This CDR3 comprises 13 residues. The entire variable domain, with the rest obtained from reference TRBV5-1 and TRBJ1-1, is as follows: KAGVTQTPRYLIKTRGQQVTLSCSPISGHRSVSWYQQTPGQGLQFLFEYFSETQRNKGNFPGRFSGRQFSNSRSEMNVSTLELGDSALYLCASVAQGNTEAFFGQGTRLTVV.

The rearrangement joins TRBV27 to TRBJ1-5; 8 nucleotides agree with TRBD1. CDR3 length: 14 amino acids. J gave up 3 bases and V 6 bases, and 4 bases lay outside the gene matches. Germline CDR1 and CDR2: MNHEY and SMNVEV (reference sequence). Written as DNA, the CDR3 is TGTGCCAGCAGAAAACAGGGGGACAATCAGCCCCAGCATTTT. It encodes CASRKQGDNQPQHF.

V and J are TRBV6-5 and TRBJ2-1; perhaps TRBD1 as D (5 bases). Deletions cut 4 bases from V and 9 bases from J, with 13 bases between. The CDR3 is 13 residues long. The germline gives CDR1 MNHEY, CDR2 SVGAGI. CDR3 nucleotide sequence: TGTGCCAGCAGTTCACAGGTAGTCCGTGAGCAGTTCTTC. Protein: CASSSQVVREQFF.

In this sample, this clone is medium-sized. The chain uses TRBV7-8 and TRBJ1-1; 10 positions match TRBD1. CDR1 is SGHVS and CDR2 is FQNEAQ in the germline V gene. The CDR3 totals 18 residues. With V trimmed by 0 bases and J by 7 bases, 14 bases remained unmatched. The CDR3 DNA follows: TGTGCCAGCAGCTTAGCGGGGACAGGGGCCACTTTGGGATATGAAGCTTTCTTT. It codes for CASSLAGTGATLGYEAFF.

The chain combines TRBV7-6 with TRBJ1-1; 9 bases agree with TRBD1. The germline V gene encodes CDR1 SGHVS and CDR2 FNYEAQ. The V gene end was trimmed by 1 base and the J gene end by 0 bases; junction bases not matched to a gene: 3. The CDR3 is made up of 16 amino acids. The CDR3 region has the DNA TGTGCCAGCAGCTTAGGGACAGGGGCCCTGAACACTGAAGCTTTCTTT. This codes for CASSLGTGALNTEAFF.

V is TRBV7-3 and J is TRBJ2-2; 11 nucleotides agree with TRBD1. Germline V gives CDR1 SGHTA, CDR2 FQGTGA. The CDR3 sequence is 16 residues long. J lost 4 bases, V lost 5 bases, and 6 bases had no gene match. The CDR3 sequence: CASSTGTGGFTGELFF. The CDR3 nucleotides read TGTGCCAGCAGCACCGGGACAGGGGGATTCACCGGGGAGCTGTTTTTT.

Only a few counts were recorded for this clone. The chain combines TRBV25-1 with TRBJ1-5, with D hard to call. Trimming stripped 4 bases from V and 2 bases from J, with 9 bases between. The CDR3 runs to 14 residues. CDR1 is MGHDK, CDR2 SYGVNS, per germline. CDR3 loop: CASSGQLGNQPQHF. CDR3 DNA sequence: TGTGCCAGCAGTGGGCAGCTAGGCAATCAGCCCCAGCATTTT.

For the CDR3, the DNA is TGTGCCAGCAGCTTGGTGGGGGCGCGGGACGAGCAGTACTTC. Amino acids: CASSLVGARDEQYF. The V gene is TRBV5-5, the J gene TRBJ2-7, with a weak D call TRBD1 (6 bases). This CDR3 spans 14 amino acids. Germline V lookup: CDR1 SGHKS, CDR2 YYEKEE (reference sequence). V was cut by 0 bases and J by 5 bases, with 12 bases left in between. Together with reference TRBV5-5 and TRBJ2-7, the CDR3 gives the full variable domain: DAGVTQSPTHLIKTRGQQVTLRCSPISGHKSVSWYQQVLGQGPQFIFQYYEKEERGRGNFPDRFSARQFPNYSSELNVNALLLGDSALYLCASSLVGARDEQYFGPGTRLTVT.

The chain combines TRBV7-8 with TRBJ2-3; 8 nucleotides agree with TRBD1. The length of the CDR3 is 15 residues. The germline CDR1 and CDR2 sequences are SGHVS and FQNEAQ. J was trimmed by 0 bases and V by 5 bases; bases with no gene match: 4. CDR3 DNA sequence: TGTGCCAGCAGCCCGCAGGGGGCCAGCACAGATACGCAGTATTTT. Its protein product is CASSPQGASTDTQYF.

This clone was found once. J is TRBJ2-4 and V is TRBV2, with D possibly matching TRBD1 (7 bases). V was trimmed by 4 bases and J by 6 bases, leaving 10 bases between them. This CDR3 region has 13 residues. The germline V gene has CDR1 SNHLY and CDR2 FYNNEI. CDR3 region: CASSAQGGNIQYF. The CDR3 region has the DNA TGTGCCAGCAGTGCGCAGGGGGGAAACATTCAGTACTTC.